The 13 T cell receptor beta chains listed next were all sequenced from one sample in a study of T cell changes during pregnancy in multiple sclerosis. Sequenced by immunoSEQ multiplex PCR; TCRdb stores in-frame clones only, minus some. This table has about 75,000 clones, roughly 94% appearing once. The sample in question was CD4+ T cells from peripheral blood mononuclear cells, obtained after pregnancy. The receptors here all came from a female donor with multiple sclerosis, enrolled in a pregnancy study.

Turning to this clone: The junction differs from germline at one of its ends, possibly a read error. The genes are TRBV19 and TRBJ2-6; perhaps TRBD1 as D (5 bases). Germline loops: CDR1 LNHDA, CDR2 SQIVND (reference sequence). The CDR3 consists of 13 residues. CDR3 DNA: TGTGCCAGTTCAGGAGATGGGGCCAGCGTCCTGACTTTC. Amino acid sequence: CASSGDGASVLTF.

This clone is a singleton in its sample. The chain joins TRBV28 to TRBJ2-2, with unresolved D. Germline CDR1 MDHEN, CDR2 SYDVKM. The CDR3 sequence is 14 residues long. Trimming pared 6 bases from V and 4 bases from J, leaving 12 bases between. The CDR3: CASSSPSFTGELFF. The CDR3 region has the DNA TGTGCCAGCAGCTCTCCTTCTTTCACCGGGGAGCTGTTTTTT. The variable domain in full, completed from reference TRBV28 and TRBJ2-2, reads DVKVTQSSRYLVKRTGEKVFLECVQDMDHENMFWYRQDPGLGLRLIYFSYDVKMKEKGDIPEGYSVSREKKERFSLILESASTNQTSMYLCASSSPSFTGELFFGEGSRLTVL.

The chain uses TRBV5-6 and TRBJ2-3; TRBD2 aligns across 10 bases. This CDR3 has 16 amino acids. The trim removed 0 bases at V and 5 bases at J, leaving 6 bases unmatched. Germline V CDR1 and CDR2: SGHDT, YYEEEE. The CDR3 protein is CASSLGLAGLGDTQYF. The CDR3, as DNA: TGTGCCAGCAGCTTGGGACTAGCGGGCCTCGGAGATACGCAGTATTTT.

The V call is TRBV18, the J call TRBJ2-7; 11 bases are shared with TRBD2. This CDR3 is built from 15 residues. J gave up 3 bases and V 3 bases, and 4 bases lay outside the gene matches. Germline CDR1 reads KGHSH; CDR2 reads LQKENI. The CDR3 DNA sequence: TGTGCCAGCTCACCGCAACTAGCGGGAGACTACGAGCAGTACTTC. Translated, it gives CASSPQLAGDYEQYF.

The chain uses TRBV7-2 and TRBJ2-3; no clear D gene. V was cut by 5 bases and J by 2 bases, with 11 bases left in between. CDR1 and CDR2 (germline): SGHTA, FQGNSA. This CDR3 is 14 amino acids long. CDR3 amino acids: CASSLSRATDTQYF. The CDR3 DNA reads TGTGCCAGCAGCCTTAGCAGAGCCACAGATACGCAGTATTTT.

The chain employs TRBV7-9 and TRBJ1-2; TRBD1 aligns across 10 bases. Per germline, CDR1 SEHNR and CDR2 FQNEAQ (reference sequence). The J segment lost 4 bases and the V segment lost 8 bases, leaving 13 bases of the junction unmatched. This CDR3 has 16 residues. The CDR3 here is CASFVPGTGEFYGYTF. CDR3 in DNA: TGTGCCAGCTTCGTACCCGGGACAGGGGAATTCTATGGCTACACCTTC.

This clone was detected only once. The CDR3 nucleotides are TGTGCCAGCAGCCAAGATCGAGGTAGCGGGAGATTGGAGACCCAGTACTTC. This sequence encodes CASSQDRGSGRLETQYF. The rearrangement joins TRBV4-2 to TRBJ2-5, with 9 bases lining up with TRBD2. CDR1 and CDR2 from the germline V gene are LGHNA and YNFKEQ. This CDR3 has 17 amino acids. After removal of 0 bases from V and 5 bases from J, the junction contained 10 bases not matched to a gene.

This chain connects TRBV19 to TRBJ2-2; TRBD2 aligns across 13 bases. Germline CDR1 LNHDA, CDR2 SQIVND (reference sequence). The CDR3 has 18 amino acids. J lost 2 bases, V lost 5 bases, and 8 bases had no gene match. As DNA, the CDR3 is TGTGCCAGTAGTCCCAGGGGACTAGCGGGATCCAACACCGGGGAGCTGTTTTTT. This gives the protein CASSPRGLAGSNTGELFF.

This clone came up once. V and J are TRBV18 and TRBJ2-5, with 11 bases that match TRBD2. Germline CDR1 KGHSH, CDR2 LQKENI. The junction had 5 bases not matched to a gene; V was cut back by 3 bases and J by 2 bases. This CDR3 has 16 residues. As DNA, the CDR3 is TGTGCCAGCTCACCGCGGACTAGCGGGTATCAAGAGACCCAGTACTTC. Its translation: CASSPRTSGYQETQYF.

The chain recombines TRBV6-5 with TRBJ2-7; no definite D call. This CDR3 spans 14 amino acids. V was shortened by 5 bases and J by 0 bases, with 11 bases between the two germline ends. In germline, CDR1 is MNHEY, CDR2 SVGAGI. The CDR3 DNA sequence: TGTGCCAGCAGTCCTCTACCGAGCTCCTACGAGCAGTACTTC. It translates to CASSPLPSSYEQYF.

The rearrangement joins TRBV28 to TRBJ2-3, with D possibly matching TRBD1 (5 bases). There are 11 residues in the CDR3. Trimming took 10 bases from V and 4 from J, leaving 9 bases between them. Germline V lookup: CDR1 MDHEN, CDR2 SYDVKM. The CDR3 nucleotides are TGTGCCACGCAGACAGCAGATACGCAGTATTTT. Translation: CATQTADTQYF.

V is TRBV30 and J is TRBJ2-7, with TRBD2 identical over 7 bases. This CDR3 has 13 amino acids. V was pared by 3 bases and J by 4 bases, with 6 bases of the junction left unmatched. CDR1 GTSNPN and CDR2 SVGIG come from the germline V gene (reference sequence). CDR3 protein: CAWSVAGEYEQYF. The CDR3 DNA is TGTGCCTGGAGCGTTGCGGGAGAGTACGAGCAGTACTTC.

The chain combines TRBV7-9 with TRBJ1-1; TRBD1 matches 9 bases. This CDR3 comprises 14 residues. Germline V gene sequence: CDR1 SEHNR, CDR2 FQNEAQ (reference sequence). The J segment lost 1 base and the V segment lost 10 bases, leaving 7 bases of the junction unmatched. The CDR3 nucleotides are TGTGCCACTCAACCGGGACAGGGGAACACTGAAGCTTTCTTT. As protein: CATQPGQGNTEAFF.